Reported below is one T cell receptor beta chain. These data belong to a study of cytomegalovirus exposure and HLA in healthy donors. The germline V gene has CDR1 SGHVS and CDR2 FNYEAQ. Trimming removed 5 bases from V and 0 bases from J, with 16 bases in between. The CDR3 runs 16 residues. The primer mix had 60 Vbeta and 13 Jbeta primers. Clones were sequenced by immunoSEQ multiplex PCR, and TCRdb holds only the in-frame ones, with some missing. Of around 200,000 clones listed, more than 60% were seen once; the top ten hold roughly 2.5%. Input material: PBMCs. The chain uses TRBV7-6 and TRBJ1-2, with D unresolved. The TCR comes from an older woman in good health and CMV-seropositive. The chain's CDR3 is CASSPGPGASNYGYTF. The DNA of the CDR3 is TGTGCCAGCAGCCCCGGTCCAGGCGCTTCTAACTATGGCTACACCTTC.